Presented here are 8 T cell receptor beta chains from one specimen sequenced in a study of cytomegalovirus exposure and HLA in healthy donors. Using immunoSEQ multiplex PCR, the repertoire was profiled, and TCRdb retains in-frame clones only, with some absent. The table includes about 200,000 clones, over 65% detected once. Input material: PBMCs. The receptors shown here come from a woman younger than 35 in good health and CMV-seronegative.

J is TRBJ1-5 and V is TRBV28, with D tentatively TRBD1 (5 bases). The CDR3 has 15 residues. V lost 2 bases, J lost 1 base, and 9 bases lay in between. Germline lookup yields CDR1 MDHEN and CDR2 SYDVKM. The chain's CDR3 is CASSLGGLSNQPQHF. CDR3 nucleotides: TGTGCCAGCAGTTTAGGGGGACTCAGCAATCAGCCCCAGCATTTT.

The chain recombines TRBV30 with TRBJ1-3; D gene unclear. CDR1 and CDR2 (germline): GTSNPN, SVGIG (reference sequence). Trimming took 0 bases from V and 0 from J, leaving 9 bases between them. This CDR3 has 15 residues. CDR3 amino acids: CAWSVRMSSGNTIYF. The CDR3 nucleotides read TGTGCCTGGAGTGTAAGGATGAGCTCTGGAAACACCATATATTTT.

The chain has TRBV30 and TRBJ2-6; TRBD1 matches 9 bases. There are 16 residues in the CDR3. CDR1 GTSNPN and CDR2 SVGIG come from the germline V gene (reference sequence). J lost 4 bases, V lost 1 base, and 5 bases had no gene match. The CDR3 nucleotides read TGTGCCTGGAGTGCACAGGGGGCACCGGGGGCCAACGTCCTGACTTTC. Translating gives CAWSAQGAPGANVLTF.

The genes are TRBV6-5 and TRBJ1-1; D call uncertain. The ends were cut back, 0 bases at V and 6 bases at J, with 14 bases in the middle. In germline, CDR1 is MNHEY, CDR2 SVGAGI. This CDR3 is 15 amino acids long. The CDR3 DNA reads as TGTGCCAGCAGTTACTCGGCTCCACCCAATCCTGAAGCTTTCTTT. Its protein is CASSYSAPPNPEAFF.

The chain is built from TRBV6-5 and TRBJ2-7; D may match TRBD1 or TRBD2 (5 bases each). This CDR3 is built from 13 residues. Germline-derived CDR1 and CDR2 are MNHEY and SVGAGI. V dropped 6 bases and J dropped 2 bases, with 11 bases sitting between them. CDR3 protein: CASSYGTTYEQYF. The CDR3 nucleotides are TGTGCCAGCAGCTACGGGACGACCTACGAGCAGTACTTC.

V is TRBV27 and J is TRBJ2-5; unclear D gene. CDR1 and CDR2 (germline): MNHEY, SMNVEV (reference sequence). This CDR3 has 14 amino acids. Trimming left V 3 bases short and J 0 bases short, with 8 bases between. CDR3 bases: TGTGCCAGCAGTTTCGGGCGGTACCAAGAGACCCAGTACTTC. This gives the protein CASSFGRYQETQYF.

The chain uses TRBV5-1 and TRBJ2-6; tentative D call: TRBD2 (5 bases). Deletions cut 0 bases from V and 0 bases from J, with 16 bases between. The CDR3 runs to 19 residues. Germline assignment: CDR1 SGHRS and CDR2 YFSETQ. CDR3 in DNA: TGCGCCAGCAGCTTGGGGATACCGGGATTCCTCTCTGGGGCCAACGTCCTGACTTTC. It specifies CASSLGIPGFLSGANVLTF. Using reference TRBV5-1 and TRBJ2-6 for the parts outside the CDR3, the full variable domain is KAGVTQTPRYLIKTRGQQVTLSCSPISGHRSVSWYQQTPGQGLQFLFEYFSETQRNKGNFPGRFSGRQFSNSRSEMNVSTLELGDSALYLCASSLGIPGFLSGANVLTFGAGSRLTVL.

This chain links TRBV5-8 with TRBJ2-6, with 7 bases identical to TRBD1. Germline assignment: CDR1 SGHTS and CDR2 YDEGEE. Trimming removed 3 bases from V and 1 base from J; junction bases left unmatched: 4. This CDR3 has 16 residues. This chain's CDR3 is CASSSGQPSGANVLTF. Written as DNA, the CDR3 is TGTGCCAGCAGCTCGGGACAGCCGTCTGGGGCCAACGTCCTGACTTTC.